Listed below are T cell receptor beta chains from one sample, sequenced in a study of a mutant IDH1 vaccine in newly diagnosed glioma. The protocol was immunoSEQ multiplex PCR, while the TCRdb copy is restricted to in-frame clones and leaves out a portion. Among 50,000 to 70,000 clones listed, 85% to 90% were seen once. Their cognate antigens are unknown. Sequencing used PBMCs, obtained from a glioma patient whose treatment included an IDH1 peptide vaccine. These receptors originate from a man in his forties with glioma. Each CDR3 is given with its conserved first and last residue. D genes are given only for firm matches. Clone size is given for some rows only: seen once, a few or many times, or a class if the clone is expanded.

d_call j_call v_call clone_size cdr3_aa cdr3_nt
TRBD1 TRBJ1-3 TRBV11-2 . CASSRGQLYSNTIYF TGTGCCAGCAGCCGGGGACAGCTATATTCCAACACCATATATTTT
. TRBJ2-2 TRBV27 . CASREGVSSNTGELFF TGTGCCAGCAGGGAGGGAGTCTCCTCGAACACCGGGGAGCTGTTTTTT
TRBD1 TRBJ1-4 TRBV25-1 . CASSESHRGEKLFF TGTGCCAGCAGTGAATCACACAGGGGAGAAAAACTGTTTTTT
TRBD1 TRBJ2-7 TRBV5-1 . CASSLLTGVYEQYF TGCGCCAGCAGCTTGCTGACAGGGGTCTACGAGCAGTACTTC
. TRBJ2-7 TRBV5-1 . CASSLSAIGDDSAYEQYF TGCGCCAGCAGCTTGTCCGCTATAGGTGACGACTCCGCCTACGAGCAGTACTTC
. TRBJ1-2 TRBV19 . CASSPALDGLGGYTF TGTGCCAGTAGTCCCGCCCTTGACGGACTTGGCGGCTACACCTTC
. TRBJ1-2 TRBV6-6 . CASSYSKGDYGYTF TGTGCCAGCAGTTACTCGAAGGGTGATTATGGCTACACCTTC
. TRBJ2-5 TRBV6-5 . CASSFDRGRETQYF TGTGCCAGCAGCTTCGACAGAGGGCGAGAGACCCAGTACTTC
. TRBJ1-1 TRBV15 . CATSRTRGLNTEAFF TGTGCCACCAGCAGGACTCGGGGTTTGAACACTGAAGCTTTCTTT
TRBD2 TRBJ2-7 TRBV19 . CASSIAGLAEIYEQYF TGTGCCAGTAGTATCGCGGGACTAGCGGAGATCTACGAGCAGTACTTC
. TRBJ2-1 TRBV9 . CASSRSLESYNEQFF TGTGCCAGCAGCCGGAGTCTAGAATCCTACAATGAGCAGTTCTTC
TRBD2 TRBJ2-1 TRBV29-1 once CSGLGLDGDEQFF TGCAGCGGACTCGGACTAGACGGCGATGAGCAGTTCTTC
TRBD2 TRBJ2-7 TRBV9 . CASSSGTSGKKGSYEQYF TGTGCCAGCTCCTCCGGGACTAGCGGGAAAAAGGGCTCCTACGAGCAGTACTTC
. TRBJ2-5 TRBV7-9 . CASSLVRFKETQYF TGTGCCAGCAGCTTAGTTCGATTCAAAGAGACCCAGTACTTC
. TRBJ1-5 TRBV19 once CASSPLTGLGNQPQHF TGTGCCAGTAGTCCGCTAACAGGGCTTGGCAATCAGCCCCAGCATTTT
. TRBJ1-2 TRBV9 . CASSVEAVLDYGYTF TGTGCCAGCAGCGTAGAGGCGGTGCTGGACTATGGCTACACCTTC
. TRBJ2-1 TRBV5-8 . CASSLFSGQVYNEQFF TGTGCCAGCAGCTTGTTCTCCGGACAAGTCTACAATGAGCAGTTCTTC
. TRBJ2-7 TRBV6-6 . CASTDPRDPSYEQYF TGTGCCAGCACCGACCCCCGGGACCCATCCTACGAGCAGTACTTC
. TRBJ1-1 TRBV7-2 . CASSARITNTEAFF TGTGCCAGCAGCGCCCGGATCACGAACACTGAAGCTTTCTTT
. TRBJ2-1 TRBV5-1 . CASTSNPGTYNEQFF TGCGCCAGCACCTCGAACCCGGGGACCTACAATGAGCAGTTCTTC
TRBD1 TRBJ1-4 TRBV9 . CASSPGQGRKLFF TGTGCCAGCAGCCCGGGACAGGGGAGAAAACTGTTTTTT
TRBD1 TRBJ1-5 TRBV29-1 few CSVAGTANQPQHF TGCAGCGTTGCAGGGACAGCAAATCAGCCCCAGCATTTT
. TRBJ1-2 TRBV7-9 . CASTRDIPGYTF TGTGCCAGCACCCGAGACATCCCTGGCTACACCTTC
. TRBJ2-7 TRBV27 once CASSLGGMNSEQYF TGTGCCAGCAGTTTAGGAGGAATGAACTCCGAGCAGTACTTC
. TRBJ2-7 TRBV5-1 . CASSLAYEQYF TGCGCCAGCAGCTTGGCCTACGAGCAGTACTTC
. TRBJ2-1 TRBV9 . CASSTTYNEQFF TGTGCCAGCAGTACCACCTACAATGAGCAGTTCTTC
TRBD2 TRBJ2-7 TRBV5-1 . CASSPRLAAPSYEQYF TGCGCCAGCAGCCCCCGTCTAGCGGCCCCTTCCTACGAGCAGTACTTC
. TRBJ2-1 TRBV6-1 . CASSRPRVEQFF TGTGCCAGCAGCCGACCGAGAGTTGAGCAGTTCTTC
TRBD1 TRBJ2-7 TRBV18 . CASSPGEGATYEQYF TGTGCCAGCTCACCAGGTGAGGGGGCTACCTACGAGCAGTACTTC
. TRBJ1-5 TRBV28 . CASSKTGYNQPQHF TGTGCCAGCAGTAAAACAGGGTACAATCAGCCCCAGCATTTT
TRBD2 TRBJ2-7 TRBV7-2 . CASSFSTSGKYEQYF TGTGCCAGCAGCTTTTCGACTAGCGGAAAATACGAGCAGTACTTC
. TRBJ1-1 TRBV7-9 . CASSFKGNTEAFF TGTGCCAGCAGCTTCAAGGGGAACACTGAAGCTTTCTTT
TRBD2 TRBJ2-5 TRBV4-2 . CASSQALAGGPGETQYF TGTGCCAGCAGCCAAGCCCTAGCGGGAGGGCCGGGGGAGACCCAGTACTTC
. TRBJ1-5 TRBV7-9 few CASSRRGSNQPQHF TGTGCCAGCAGCCGACGGGGAAGCAATCAGCCCCAGCATTTT
. TRBJ1-2 TRBV28 once CASLRDYGYTF TGTGCCAGCTTGAGAGACTATGGCTACACCTTC
TRBD1 TRBJ1-2 TRBV7-9 . CASSLTTGEGYGYTF TGTGCCAGCAGCCTCACGACAGGGGAAGGCTATGGCTACACCTTC
. TRBJ2-3 TRBV5-5 . CASSFTGWTQYF TGTGCCAGCAGCTTTACGGGATGGACGCAGTATTTT
TRBD2 TRBJ2-2 TRBV27 . CASRAFGLATNTGELFF TGTGCCAGCAGAGCCTTCGGACTAGCGACTAACACCGGGGAGCTGTTTTTT
. TRBJ1-5 TRBV2 . CASSPQGGQPQHF TGTGCCAGCAGTCCTCAGGGTGGTCAGCCCCAGCATTTT
TRBD1 TRBJ2-7 TRBV19 . CASSISGTGGYEQYF TGTGCCAGTAGTATTTCTGGGACAGGGGGTTACGAGCAGTACTTC
TRBD2 TRBJ2-1 TRBV4-3 . CASSQESGSGRNEQFF TGCGCCAGCAGCCAAGAGTCCGGCAGCGGGAGAAATGAGCAGTTCTTC
. TRBJ1-1 TRBV19 . CASSMSDGSSSNTEAFF TGTGCCAGTAGTATGTCCGACGGTTCCTCCTCGAACACTGAAGCTTTCTTT
TRBD2 TRBJ2-1 TRBV6-5 . CTSSYRGTSGINEQFF TGTACCAGCAGTTACCGTGGGACTAGCGGGATCAATGAGCAGTTCTTC
. TRBJ1-2 TRBV29-1 . CSVGRGPNYGYTF TGCAGCGTTGGAAGGGGCCCGAACTATGGCTACACCTTC
. TRBJ2-4 TRBV27 . CASGGKGGGRIQYF TGTGCCTCGGGGGGTAAGGGGGGCGGGAGAATTCAGTACTTC
. TRBJ1-5 TRBV6-1 few CASSETVNQPQHF TGTGCCAGCAGTGAGACGGTTAATCAGCCCCAGCATTTT
. TRBJ1-4 TRBV18 . CASSPRQSNEKLFF TGTGCCAGCTCACCAAGACAATCTAATGAAAAACTGTTTTTT
TRBD1 TRBJ2-1 TRBV7-9 once CASSLQGSGWQFF TGTGCCAGCAGCCTACAGGGGAGCGGCTGGCAGTTCTTC
. TRBJ2-1 TRBV9 . CASSERDSGGYNEQFF TGTGCCAGCAGCGAGCGGGACTCAGGGGGTTACAATGAGCAGTTCTTC
. TRBJ2-5 TRBV12-5 . CASGLGGYETQYF TGTGCTAGTGGTTTGGGGGGTTACGAGACCCAGTACTTC
. TRBJ1-5 TRBV27 . CASSQGGQPQHF TGTGCCAGCTCACAAGGGGGTCAGCCCCAGCATTTT
. TRBJ1-2 TRBV11-2 . CASSLSTAGSYGYTF TGTGCCAGCAGCTTAAGTACGGCAGGGAGCTATGGCTACACCTTC
TRBD2 TRBJ2-3 TRBV6-4 . CASSERLGLAGADTQYF TGTGCCAGCAGTGAACGTCTCGGACTAGCGGGAGCAGATACGCAGTATTTT
. TRBJ2-2 TRBV6-4 few CASSDSTDTTGELFF TGTGCCAGCAGTGACTCAACCGACACCACCGGGGAGCTGTTTTTT
. TRBJ2-1 TRBV5-8 once CASSLFVGSSYNEQFF TGTGCCAGCAGCTTGTTTGTGGGGAGCTCCTACAATGAGCAGTTCTTC